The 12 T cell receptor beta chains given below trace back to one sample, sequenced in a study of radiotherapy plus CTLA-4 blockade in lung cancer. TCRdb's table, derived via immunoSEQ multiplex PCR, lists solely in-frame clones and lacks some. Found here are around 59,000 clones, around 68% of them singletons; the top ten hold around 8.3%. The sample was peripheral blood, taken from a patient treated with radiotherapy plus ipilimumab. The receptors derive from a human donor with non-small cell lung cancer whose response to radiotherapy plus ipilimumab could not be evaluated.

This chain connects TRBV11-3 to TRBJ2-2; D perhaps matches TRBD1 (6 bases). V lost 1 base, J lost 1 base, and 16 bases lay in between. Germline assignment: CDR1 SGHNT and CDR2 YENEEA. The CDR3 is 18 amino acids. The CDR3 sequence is CASSLGLWLRGNTGELFF. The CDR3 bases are TGTGCCAGCAGCTTAGGTTTGTGGCTCAGGGGGAACACCGGGGAGCTGTTTTTT.

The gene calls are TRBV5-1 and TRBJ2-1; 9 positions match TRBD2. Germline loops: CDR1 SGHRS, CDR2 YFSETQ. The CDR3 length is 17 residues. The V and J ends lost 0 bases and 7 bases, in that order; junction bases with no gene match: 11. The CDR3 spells CASSLAHGGLAENEQFF. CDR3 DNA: TGCGCCAGCAGCTTGGCCCATGGGGGACTAGCAGAGAATGAGCAGTTCTTC. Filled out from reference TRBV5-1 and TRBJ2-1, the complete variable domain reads KAGVTQTPRYLIKTRGQQVTLSCSPISGHRSVSWYQQTPGQGLQFLFEYFSETQRNKGNFPGRFSGRQFSNSRSEMNVSTLELGDSALYLCASSLAHGGLAENEQFFGPGTRLTVL.

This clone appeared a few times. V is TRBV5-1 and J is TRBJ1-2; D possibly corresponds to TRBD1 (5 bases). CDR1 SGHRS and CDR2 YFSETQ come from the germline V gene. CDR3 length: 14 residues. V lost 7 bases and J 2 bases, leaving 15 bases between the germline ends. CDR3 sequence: CASYPQQGNYGYTF. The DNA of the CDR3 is TGCGCCAGCTACCCGCAGCAGGGAAACTATGGCTACACCTTC.

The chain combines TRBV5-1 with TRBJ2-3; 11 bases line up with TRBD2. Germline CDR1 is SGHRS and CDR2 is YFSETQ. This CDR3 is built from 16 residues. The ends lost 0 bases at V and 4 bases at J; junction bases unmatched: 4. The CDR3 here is CASSLGLAGSADTQYF. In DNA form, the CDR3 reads TGCGCCAGCAGCTTGGGACTAGCGGGAAGTGCAGATACGCAGTATTTT.

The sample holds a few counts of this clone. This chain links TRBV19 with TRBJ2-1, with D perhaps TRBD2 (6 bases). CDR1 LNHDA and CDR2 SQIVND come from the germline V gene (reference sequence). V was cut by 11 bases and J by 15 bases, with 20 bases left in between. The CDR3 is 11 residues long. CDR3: CASKGDGTLFF. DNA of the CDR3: TGTGCCTCAAAAGGGGACGGGACTCTGTTCTTC.

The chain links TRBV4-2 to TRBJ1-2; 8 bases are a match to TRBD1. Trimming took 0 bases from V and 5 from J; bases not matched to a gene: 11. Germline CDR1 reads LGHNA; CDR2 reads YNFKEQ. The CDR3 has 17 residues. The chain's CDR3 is CASSQELYRTGTYGYTF. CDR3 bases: TGTGCCAGCAGCCAAGAATTGTACAGGACAGGGACGTATGGCTACACCTTC.

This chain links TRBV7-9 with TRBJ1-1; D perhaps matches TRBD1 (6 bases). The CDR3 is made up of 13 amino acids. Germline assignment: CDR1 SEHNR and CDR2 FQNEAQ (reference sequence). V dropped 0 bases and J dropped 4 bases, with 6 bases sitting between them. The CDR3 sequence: CASSLARGTEAFF. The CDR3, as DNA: TGTGCCAGCAGCTTAGCCAGGGGCACTGAAGCTTTCTTT.

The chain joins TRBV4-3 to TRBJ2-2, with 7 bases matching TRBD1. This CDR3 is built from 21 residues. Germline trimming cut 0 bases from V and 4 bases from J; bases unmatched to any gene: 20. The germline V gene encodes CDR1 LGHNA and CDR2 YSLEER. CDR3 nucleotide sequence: TGCGCCAGCAGCCAAGATGGAAGGGGACGGGTGACAGGGTGGGGCACCGGGGAGCTGTTTTTT. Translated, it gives CASSQDGRGRVTGWGTGELFF.

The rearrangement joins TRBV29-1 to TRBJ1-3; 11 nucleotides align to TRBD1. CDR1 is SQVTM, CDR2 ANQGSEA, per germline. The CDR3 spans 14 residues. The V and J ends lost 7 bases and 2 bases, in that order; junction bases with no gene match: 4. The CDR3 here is CSAGTGGTGNTIYF. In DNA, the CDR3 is TGCAGCGCCGGGACAGGGGGTACTGGAAACACCATATATTTT.

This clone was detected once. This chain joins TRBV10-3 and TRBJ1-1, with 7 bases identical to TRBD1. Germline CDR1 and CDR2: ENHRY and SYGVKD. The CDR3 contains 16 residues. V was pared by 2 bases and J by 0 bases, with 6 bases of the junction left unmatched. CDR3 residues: CAISERQGGMNTEAFF. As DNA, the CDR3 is TGTGCCATCAGTGAGCGACAGGGCGGAATGAACACTGAAGCTTTCTTT.

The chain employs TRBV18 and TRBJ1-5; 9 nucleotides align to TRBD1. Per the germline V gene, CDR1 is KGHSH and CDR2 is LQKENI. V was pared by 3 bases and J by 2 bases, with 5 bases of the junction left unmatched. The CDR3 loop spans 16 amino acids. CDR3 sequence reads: CASSPTGGRGNQPQHF. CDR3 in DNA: TGTGCCAGCTCACCTACAGGGGGCAGGGGCAATCAGCCCCAGCATTTT.

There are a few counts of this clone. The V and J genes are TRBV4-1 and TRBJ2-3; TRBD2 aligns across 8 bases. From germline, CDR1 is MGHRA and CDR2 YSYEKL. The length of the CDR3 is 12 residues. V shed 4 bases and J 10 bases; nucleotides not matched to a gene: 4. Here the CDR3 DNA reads TGCGCCAGCAGCCGAGCGGGAGAGGCGCAGTATTTT. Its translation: CASSRAGEAQYF.